The entry below describes one T cell receptor beta chain. The CDR3 runs 14 residues. The V and J ends lost 0 bases and 8 bases respectively, with 11 bases between them. This specimen belongs to a study of blood T cell repertoires in COVID-19. Study details: The origin of the acute and convalescent COVID-19 samples was the United States, Italy and Spain.

Participant ages covered roughly 18 to 89 years across around 25 US areas. The assay was immunoSEQ multiplex PCR, and TCRdb's table has in-frame clones only and misses some. The data hold about 390,000 clones, with approximately 87% observed a single time. Sequencing was carried out using PBMCs or T cells enriched from blood (not recorded which). The chain uses TRBV5-3 and TRBJ1-4; D not resolved. TRBV5-3 is classed as an ORF, of uncertain function. The clonotype was recovered from a woman aged 45-65 years who had recovered from COVID-19. The CDR3 region is CARSLGICGEKLFF. CDR3 sequence (DNA): TGTGCCAGAAGCTTGGGGATATGCGGAGAAAAACTGTTTTTT.